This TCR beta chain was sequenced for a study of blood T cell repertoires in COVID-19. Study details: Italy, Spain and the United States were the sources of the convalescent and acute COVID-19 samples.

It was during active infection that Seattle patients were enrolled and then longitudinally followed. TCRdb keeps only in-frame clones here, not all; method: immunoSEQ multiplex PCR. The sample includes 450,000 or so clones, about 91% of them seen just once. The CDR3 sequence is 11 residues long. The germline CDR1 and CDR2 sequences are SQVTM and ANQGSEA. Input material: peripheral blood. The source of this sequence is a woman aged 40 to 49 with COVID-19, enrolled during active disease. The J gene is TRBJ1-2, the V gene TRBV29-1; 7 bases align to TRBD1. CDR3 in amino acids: CSVRQGRSYTF. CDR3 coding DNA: TGCAGTGTTCGACAGGGTAGGAGCTACACCTTC.